The T cell receptor (beta chain) under discussion was sequenced for a study of a mutant IDH1 vaccine in newly diagnosed glioma. About the study: Eight vaccinations went to patients in weeks 1, 3, 5, 7, 11, 15, 19, 23. It was radiotherapy, temozolomide, or both that patients received previously, with most receiving both. Study-level findings and limits: Most patients, 85% to 95%, showed vaccine-induced immune responses. With respect to changes in top peripheral T cell clonotypes, pseudoprogression seemed unrelated.

Trimming cost V 8 bases and J 4 bases, with 15 bases left between them. CDR3 length equals 14 residues. Germline V gives CDR1 SGHAT, CDR2 FQNNGV. TCRdb's copy holds only in-frame clones and misses some; the assay was immunoSEQ multiplex PCR. This table has about 40,000 clones, roughly 90% appearing once. Specified time point: week 5, during vaccination. Vaccination used 300 ug of mutant IDH1 20-mer peptide per dose, with topical imiquimod. With regard to this clone: The antigen is undetermined.

This rearrangement joins TRBV11-2 to TRBJ2-1, with D possibly matching TRBD1 (6 bases). The receptor's source is a middle-aged man with glioma. The material sequenced was PBMCs, taken from a glioma patient whose treatment included an IDH1 peptide vaccine. The CDR3 reads CASEIGGEYNEQFF. The CDR3 DNA reads TGTGCCAGCGAGATAGGGGGAGAGTACAATGAGCAGTTCTTC.